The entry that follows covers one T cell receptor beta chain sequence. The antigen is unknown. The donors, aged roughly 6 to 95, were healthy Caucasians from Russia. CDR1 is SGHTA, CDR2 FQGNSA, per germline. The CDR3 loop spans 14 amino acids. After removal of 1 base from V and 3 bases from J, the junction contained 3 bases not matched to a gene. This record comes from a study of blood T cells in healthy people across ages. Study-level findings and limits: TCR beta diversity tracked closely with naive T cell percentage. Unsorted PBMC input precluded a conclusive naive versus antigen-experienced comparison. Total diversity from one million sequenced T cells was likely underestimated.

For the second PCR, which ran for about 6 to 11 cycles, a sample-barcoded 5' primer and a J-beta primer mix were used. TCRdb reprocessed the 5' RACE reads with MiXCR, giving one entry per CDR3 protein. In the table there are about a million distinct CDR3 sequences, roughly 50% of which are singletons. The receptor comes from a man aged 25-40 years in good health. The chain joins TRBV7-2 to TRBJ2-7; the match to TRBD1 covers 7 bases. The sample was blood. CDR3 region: CASSLGSGGYEQYF. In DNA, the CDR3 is TGTGCCAGCAGCTTAGGATCAGGGGGCTACGAGCAGTACTTC.